This TCR beta chain was found in a study of shared clonotypes between healthy human individuals. Study information: The donor group consisted of a couple of women and three men, aged 18 to 49. General study points: Owing to a small donor count, the genetic and exposure-history diversity represented was limited. For sorted subsets, rarefaction showed incomplete sequencing despite large depth.

This clone showed up just once. Its antigen remains unknown. Profiling relied on immunoSEQ multiplex PCR, and the TCRdb table lists in-frame clones only, not all of them. This sample carries roughly 2.2 million clones, over 85% of them seen once, and the ten largest clones take about 0.39%. V shed 7 bases, J shed 0 bases, and the junction held 10 bases outside the gene matches. The CDR3 is 17 residues long. CDR1 SGHRS and CDR2 YFSETQ come from the germline V gene. The sequence derives from a man aged 18 to 29 in good health. Some clones in this sample may be carry-over from other donors' samples. Sequencing was done on a sample of naive CD4+ T cells from PBMCs. Subset reported: CD45RA+ positively selected. The chain joins TRBV5-1 to TRBJ2-3, with 11 bases fitting TRBD2. The DNA of the CDR3 is TGCGCCAGCCGTCCCCCTGCTAGCGGGGGGAGCACAGATACGCAGTATTTT. This translates into CASRPPASGGSTDTQYF.